The text below deals with one T cell receptor beta chain. The data were obtained in a study of shared T cell receptors in the human thymus. Germline CDR1 and CDR2: WNHNN and SYGVQD (reference sequence). The CDR3 contains 15 residues. Trimming took off 3 bases at V and 2 bases at J, with 10 bases between the two ends. Here immunoSEQ multiplex PCR was the method, and the copy in TCRdb shows in-frame clones only, minus some. The sample includes hundreds of thousands of clones, 85% to 95% seen only once; the top ten take roughly 0.02%. The rearrangement links TRBV10-1 to TRBJ2-2; D is possibly TRBD1 (6 bases). The sequence was collected from a human donor. Sample: thymocytes. The CDR3 spells CASSDSGQNTGELFF. In DNA, the CDR3 is TGCGCCAGCAGTGATTCGGGACAAAACACCGGGGAGCTGTTTTTT.